Following are 27 T cell receptor beta chains from one sample sequenced in a study of blood T cell repertoires in COVID-19. Assay: immunoSEQ multiplex PCR; the TCRdb copy retains only in-frame clones and omits some. The table includes 350,000 to 400,000 clones, around 90% detected once. The sample taken for sequencing was peripheral blood. The receptors here all came from a young man with active or convalescent COVID-19.

V usage is TRBV10-3 and J usage is TRBJ1-5; a weak D match, TRBD1 (5 bases). The CDR3 length is 13 residues. V was clipped by 6 bases and J by 7 bases, with 13 bases between them. The germline gives CDR1 ENHRY, CDR2 SYGVKD. The CDR3 DNA sequence: TGTGCCATCAGCCAGGGTCGTGGACAGCCCCAGCATTTT. The encoded protein is CAISQGRGQPQHF.

V gene TRBV12-3 or TRBV12-4 combines with J gene TRBJ2-1; TRBD2 matches 7 bases. This CDR3 has 11 amino acids. V shed 7 bases, J shed 10 bases, and the junction held 4 bases outside the gene matches. The CDR3 DNA sequence: TGTGCCAGCACCGCGGGAGACGAGCAGTTCTTC. Translation gives CASTAGDEQFF.

The chain couples TRBV24-1 to TRBJ2-7, with 11 bases identical to TRBD2. The CDR3 is 15 residues long. V lost 4 bases, J lost 5 bases, and 6 bases stayed unmatched. Germline CDR1 reads KGHDR; CDR2 reads SFDVKD. CDR3 nucleotide sequence: TGTGCCACCAGTGACCCCGGGACTAGCGGTGACGAGCAGTACTTC. This gives the protein CATSDPGTSGDEQYF.

V and J are TRBV18 and TRBJ1-5; D gene ambiguous. CDR3 length: 13 residues. The germline V and J ends were trimmed by 1 base and 4 bases, with 5 bases remaining between them. Germline V gene lookup returns CDR1 KGHSH and CDR2 LQKENI. Here the CDR3 reads CASSPHPNQPQHF. The DNA of the CDR3 is TGTGCCAGCTCACCACATCCGAATCAGCCCCAGCATTTT.

The chain recombines TRBV4-2 with TRBJ2-2; TRBD1 aligns across 8 bases. Germline trimming cut 3 bases from V and 0 bases from J; bases unmatched to any gene: 12. Germline V gene data show CDR1 as LGHNA and CDR2 as YNFKEQ. The CDR3 totals 19 residues. The CDR3 spells CASSHFLANRGTNTGELFF. The CDR3 region has the DNA TGTGCCAGCAGCCATTTTTTGGCGAACAGGGGGACGAACACCGGGGAGCTGTTTTTT.

The chain recombines TRBV6-2 or TRBV6-3 with TRBJ2-7; 7 nucleotides line up with TRBD1. Germline V gives CDR1 MNHEY, CDR2 SVGEGT. J was trimmed by 2 bases and V by 2 bases; bases with no gene match: 9. The length of the CDR3 is 16 residues. The CDR3 loop is CASSYDKRDRPYEQYF. The CDR3 region has the DNA TGTGCCAGCAGTTACGACAAAAGGGACAGACCCTACGAGCAGTACTTC.

V and J are TRBV4-2 and TRBJ1-6; D remains unclear. The CDR3 is 14 residues long. Germline CDR1 reads LGHNA; CDR2 reads YNFKEQ. The V end lost 3 bases, the J end lost 7 bases, and 10 bases lay between the germline ends. The CDR3 DNA reads as TGTGCCAGCAGCCAGACGGGTAAAAATTCACCCCTCCACTTT. As protein: CASSQTGKNSPLHF.

CDR3 protein: CASSQEWTGNSPLHF. As DNA, the CDR3 is TGTGCCAGCAGCCAAGAATGGACAGGGAATTCACCCCTCCACTTT. The rearrangement joins TRBV3-1 (or the pseudogene TRBV3-2) to TRBJ1-6, with 8 bases lining up with TRBD1. V trimming: 0 bases; J trimming: 7 bases; junction bases outside the gene matches: 2. Germline CDR1 and CDR2: LGHDT and YNNKEL (reference sequence). This CDR3 is 15 amino acids long.

In DNA, the CDR3 is TGTGCCTCCGGGGGACGTAATTCACCCCTCCACTTT. Translating gives CASGGRNSPLHF. The V gene is TRBV3-1 (or the pseudogene TRBV3-2), the J gene TRBJ1-6, with a weak D call TRBD1 (5 bases). Trimming took off 11 bases at V and 6 bases at J, with 11 bases between the two ends. The CDR3 totals 12 residues. The V gene's germline CDR1 is LGHDT and CDR2 YNNKEL (reference sequence).

The chain carries TRBV5-1 and TRBJ2-7; maybe TRBD2 (6 bases). This CDR3 has 15 residues. Germline V gene sequence: CDR1 SGHRS, CDR2 YFSETQ. Trimming took 5 bases from V and 0 from J, leaving 15 bases between them. DNA of the CDR3: TGCGCCAGCAGGCGAGGGGACGGGAGCTCCTACGAGCAGTACTTC. Amino acids: CASRRGDGSSYEQYF.

The chain recombines TRBV19 with TRBJ2-7; a possible D gene is TRBD2 (6 bases). This CDR3 region has 15 residues. The germline V gene encodes CDR1 LNHDA and CDR2 SQIVND (reference sequence). V was pared by 1 base and J by 5 bases, with 15 bases between. CDR3 amino acids: CASSIGQRGLDEQYF. The CDR3 coding sequence is TGTGCCAGTAGTATAGGTCAACGGGGGTTGGACGAGCAGTACTTC. The full variable domain, in which reference TRBV19 and TRBJ2-7 provide the parts outside the CDR3, is DGGITQSPKYLFRKEGQNVTLSCEQNLNHDAMYWYRQDPGQGLRLIYYSQIVNDFQKGDIAEGYSVSREKKESFPLTVTSAQKNPTAFYLCASSIGQRGLDEQYFGPGTRLTVT.

In DNA, the CDR3 is TGCAGCGCTCCGCTCGGGACAGGGTTCAATGAGCAGTTCTTC. This gives the protein CSAPLGTGFNEQFF. V gene TRBV29-1 combines with J gene TRBJ2-1; TRBD1 agrees at 9 bases. CDR3 length: 14 residues. V dropped 7 bases and J dropped 6; count of bases not matched to a gene: 10. Per germline, CDR1 SQVTM and CDR2 ANQGSEA.

The chain couples TRBV21-1 to TRBJ2-5; TRBD1, the table's D call, was not compared with the DNA. TRBV21-1 is listed as a pseudogene. The CDR3 spans 20 residues. CDR3 sequence: CASSLVTAGDPFPQQETQYF. CDR3 DNA: TGTGCCAGCAGCTTAGTTACAGCAGGGGACCCCTTTCCCCAACAAGAGACCCAGTACTTC.

This sequence joins TRBV28 and TRBJ2-3; 11 bases fit TRBD2. The length of the CDR3 is 16 residues. Germline trimming cut 5 bases from V and 5 bases from J; bases unmatched to any gene: 9. Germline V gives CDR1 MDHEN, CDR2 SYDVKM. The CDR3 bases are TGTGCCAGCAGTACTAGCGGGGGCCTTTATATAGATACGCAGTATTTT. Its protein product is CASSTSGGLYIDTQYF.

The V gene is TRBV5-3, the J gene TRBJ1-1, with 9 bases matching TRBD1. TRBV5-3 is an ORF; its function is uncertain. This CDR3 is 14 amino acids long. Trimming cost V 0 bases and J 5 bases; bases outside gene matches: 2. The CDR3 coding sequence is TGTGCCAGAAGCTTGGACGACAGGGGGACTGAAGCTTTCTTT. It encodes CARSLDDRGTEAFF.

The chain uses TRBV13 and TRBJ1-2, with D unclear. V was shortened by 3 bases and J by 2 bases, with 10 bases between the two germline ends. CDR1 is PRHDT, CDR2 FYEKMQ, per germline (reference sequence). The CDR3 is made up of 14 amino acids. The CDR3 DNA follows: TGTGCCAGCAGCTTTGGCGGGCAGAACTATGGCTACACCTTC. Amino acids: CASSFGGQNYGYTF.

The chain joins TRBV11-1 to TRBJ2-1, with D perhaps TRBD2 (6 bases). Trimming left V 2 bases short and J 9 bases short, with 14 bases between. The CDR3 has 14 amino acids. Germline V lookup: CDR1 SGHAT, CDR2 FQDESV (reference sequence). The CDR3 region is CASSLFGGKLEQFF. The CDR3, as DNA: TGTGCCAGCAGCTTATTTGGGGGGAAACTTGAGCAGTTCTTC.

This clone was detected a few times. This chain connects TRBV2 to TRBJ1-3; D is ambiguous. This CDR3 region has 14 residues. CDR1 and CDR2 (germline): SNHLY, FYNNEI. V was shortened by 5 bases and J by 3 bases, with 11 bases between the two germline ends. The CDR3 coding sequence is TGTGCCAGCAGTTTCGACGGAGGTGGAAACACCATATATTTT. Translated, it gives CASSFDGGGNTIYF.

CDR3 protein: CASSPTGGPYEQYF. The CDR3 DNA reads as TGCGCCAGCAGCCCAACAGGGGGCCCCTACGAGCAGTACTTC. The rearrangement joins TRBV5-1 to TRBJ2-7; 9 bases align to TRBD1. This CDR3 is built from 14 residues. The junction had 4 bases not matched to a gene; V was cut back by 4 bases and J by 2 bases. The germline gives CDR1 SGHRS, CDR2 YFSETQ.

The chain recombines TRBV4-2 with TRBJ2-7; 8 nucleotides agree with TRBD1. CDR1 and CDR2 (germline): LGHNA, YNFKEQ. This CDR3 is 16 amino acids long. J was trimmed by 3 bases and V by 0 bases; bases with no gene match: 7. CDR3 region: CASSQDRAGGGYEQYF. The CDR3 nucleotides read TGTGCCAGCAGCCAAGATAGGGCAGGGGGCGGCTACGAGCAGTACTTC.

This chain joins TRBV4-1 and TRBJ2-3, with TRBD1 matching over 8 bases. J lost 0 bases, V lost 0 bases, and 5 bases had no gene match. The V gene's germline CDR1 is MGHRA and CDR2 YSYEKL. The CDR3 is made up of 17 amino acids. The CDR3 protein is CASSQDRTGPSTDTQYF. The DNA of the CDR3 is TGCGCCAGCAGCCAAGACCGGACAGGGCCTAGCACAGATACGCAGTATTTT.

This clone was seen a few times. The V and J genes are TRBV11-2 and TRBJ1-2; no firm D call. The V end lost 5 bases, the J end lost 4 bases, and 11 bases lay between the germline ends. The CDR3 totals 13 residues. Germline V gives CDR1 SGHAT, CDR2 FQNNGV. The CDR3 here is CASSQQVIYGYTF. The CDR3 coding sequence is TGTGCCAGCAGCCAACAAGTTATCTATGGCTACACCTTC.

The chain combines TRBV7-2 with TRBJ2-7, with D possibly TRBD2 on 6 matching bases. The ends were cut back, 4 bases at V and 4 bases at J, with 17 bases in the middle. The CDR3 runs 15 residues. Germline-derived CDR1 and CDR2 are SGHTA and FQGNSA. The DNA for the CDR3 is TGTGCCAGCAGCTCTTCGGGGGTTCCGACTTACGAGCAGTACTTC. Translation gives CASSSSGVPTYEQYF.

The table lists this clone with a few counts. CDR3 sequence: CAIADRVGDEQFF. Written as DNA, the CDR3 is TGTGCCATCGCGGACAGGGTAGGCGATGAGCAGTTCTTC. V is TRBV7-9 and J is TRBJ2-1; TRBD1 agrees at 8 bases. V lost 10 bases to trimming and J lost 8 bases; unmatched junction nucleotides: 10. CDR3 size: 13 residues. Germline loops: CDR1 SEHNR, CDR2 FQNEAQ (reference sequence).

The genes are TRBV10-3 and TRBJ2-7; D unclear. The CDR3 is 13 residues long. Germline lookup yields CDR1 ENHRY and CDR2 SYGVKD. Trimming stripped 0 bases from V and 5 bases from J, with 8 bases between. This chain's CDR3 is CAISESSVHEQYF. In nucleotides, the CDR3 is TGTGCCATCAGTGAGTCGAGCGTCCACGAGCAGTACTTC.

The rearrangement uses TRBV3-1 (or the pseudogene TRBV3-2) and TRBJ1-5; 10 bases agree with TRBD1. This CDR3 has 13 amino acids. In germline, CDR1 is LGHDT, CDR2 YNNKEL (reference sequence). Trimming removed 4 bases from V and 6 bases from J; junction bases left unmatched: 0. CDR3 in amino acids: CASSRTGGQPQHF. The CDR3 nucleotides read TGTGCCAGCAGCCGGACAGGGGGTCAGCCCCAGCATTTT.

The chain combines TRBV4-1 with TRBJ1-2; unclear D gene. The CDR3 contains 14 residues. Germline loops: CDR1 MGHRA, CDR2 YSYEKL. The ends were cut back, 0 bases at V and 6 bases at J, with 11 bases in the middle. CDR3 coding DNA: TGCGCCAGCAGCCAAGATGTCCGAGCACATGGCTACACCTTC. Translating gives CASSQDVRAHGYTF.